This T cell receptor (beta chain) originates from a study of blood T cells in healthy people across ages. This clonotype came up a few times. The junction differs from germline at one of its ends, possibly a read error. Sample-barcoded 5' priming and a J-beta primer mix drove a second PCR of about 6 to 12 cycles. TCRdb re-derived calls from the 5' RACE reads in MiXCR, one entry per CDR3 protein. The table lists 1.5 million or so distinct CDR3 sequences, about 43% of them singletons. This CDR3 region has 17 residues. From germline, CDR1 is LGHNA and CDR2 YNFKEQ. This receptor was identified in a woman aged 18-30 years in good health. Sequenced: blood. This chain links TRBV4-2 with TRBJ2-5, with 9 bases lining up with TRBD2. The CDR3 DNA sequence: TGTGCCAACAGCCAAGTAGCCAGCGGGGGGTTCCAAGAGACCCAGTACTTC. Translated: CANSQVASGGFQETQYF.